This passage covers 13 T cell receptor beta chains from one sample sequenced in a study of blood T cells in healthy people across ages. Using a J-beta primer mix together with a sample-barcoded 5' primer, a second PCR was run for roughly 7 to 11 cycles. MiXCR was run by TCRdb on the 5' RACE reads, yielding one entry per CDR3 protein. The sample records 650,000 to 700,000 distinct CDR3 sequences, about a third being singletons. Sequences were obtained from blood. These receptors were taken from a woman older than 75 in good health.

The table lists this clonotype with many counts. The J gene is TRBJ2-6, the V gene TRBV29-1; 9 nucleotides match TRBD2. From germline, CDR1 is SQVTM and CDR2 ANQGSEA. The CDR3 runs to 21 residues. Trimming cost V 0 bases and J 0 bases; bases outside gene matches: 15. The CDR3 spells CSVEDIPSASGAASGANVLTF. CDR3 nucleotides: TGCAGCGTTGAAGATATCCCCTCCGCTAGCGGGGCGGCCTCTGGGGCCAACGTCCTGACTTTC.

In its sample, this clonotype was seen many times. The chain has TRBV19 and TRBJ2-7; 11 bases are shared with TRBD2. The CDR3 contains 15 residues. CDR1 LNHDA and CDR2 SQIVND come from the germline V gene (reference sequence). V was pared by 4 bases and J by 7 bases, with 9 bases of the junction left unmatched. In DNA form, the CDR3 reads TGTGCCAGTAGTAACGGACTAGCGGGCGTCGGGGAGCAGTACTTC. Encoded protein: CASSNGLAGVGEQYF.

In this sample, this clonotype turned up a few times. This may be a read error, as it is one base from a much larger clone. The chain links TRBV15 to TRBJ2-7, with 7 bases that match TRBD1. Per the germline V gene, CDR1 is LNHNV and CDR2 is YYDKDF (reference sequence). This CDR3 has 16 residues. CDR3 protein: CTTSRASRDRKGEQYF. CDR3 nucleotides: TGTACCACCAGCAGAGCCTCCCGGGACAGAAAAGGCGAGCAGTACTTC.

This clonotype was picked up many times. V and J are TRBV2 and TRBJ1-2, with TRBD1 matching over 7 bases. CDR3 length: 16 residues. Germline assignment: CDR1 SNHLY and CDR2 FYNNEI. V lost 10 bases, J lost 6 bases, and 20 bases stayed unmatched. Here the CDR3 DNA reads TGTGCCAACCCAAAGACAGGGCTGTCCTACCGGGATGGCTACACCTTC. Protein: CANPKTGLSYRDGYTF.

Worth noting for this clonotype: A much larger clone sits a single nucleotide away, making a read error possible. V gene TRBV6-1 combines with J gene TRBJ2-3; 7 bases map to TRBD1. The CDR3 runs 15 residues. Germline CDR1 MNHNS, CDR2 SASEGT. The CDR3 DNA is TGTGTCAGCAGTGAGGCAGGGGGAGTGGGAGATACGCAGTATTTT. This translates into CVSSEAGGVGDTQYF.

This clonotype occurred a few times. This may stem from a read error, because a much larger clone lies one nucleotide away. The chain joins TRBV7-2 to TRBJ2-3; TRBD2 aligns across 10 bases. Germline V lookup: CDR1 SGHTA, CDR2 FQGNSA. The junction had 12 bases not matched to a gene; V was cut back by 5 bases and J by 7 bases. CDR3 length: 16 residues. In nucleotides, the CDR3 is TGTGCCAGCAGCCCCGGGGAGCGGGGGGGCAGTCATACGCAGTATTTT. Amino acids: CASSPGERGGSHTQYF.

This clonotype was recorded a few times. This chain uses TRBV3-1 with TRBJ2-5; tentatively, D is TRBD2 (5 bases). CDR3 length: 14 residues. Trimming pared 7 bases from V and 9 bases from J, leaving 21 bases between. The V gene's germline CDR1 is LGHDT and CDR2 YNNKEL (reference sequence). The CDR3 sequence: CASTDGDQKGSQYF. DNA for the CDR3: TGTGCCAGCACGGACGGGGATCAAAAAGGATCCCAGTACTTC.

This clonotype showed up many times. This chain uses TRBV20-1 with TRBJ2-5; D could derive from TRBD1 or TRBD2 (5 bases each). V dropped 0 bases and J dropped 3 bases, with 17 bases sitting between them. This CDR3 region has 16 residues. Germline assignment: CDR1 DFQATT and CDR2 SNEGSKA (reference sequence). The CDR3 DNA reads TGCAGTGCTAGAGATTCCCCAGGGACCGCGGAAGAGACCCAGTACTTC. Protein sequence: CSARDSPGTAEETQYF.

Turning to this clonotype: One end of the junction does not line up with germline, which may come from a read error. This chain connects TRBV18 to TRBJ2-3; D not certain. The CDR3 loop spans 13 amino acids. CDR1 and CDR2 (germline): KGHSH, LQKENI. The CDR3 DNA sequence: TGTACCAGCTCACCAGACAGCACAGATACGCAGTATTTT. It specifies CTSSPDSTDTQYF.

This clonotype was observed a few times. CDR3 DNA: TGTGCCAGCAGTGACGGCCAGATAGCTGAAGCTTTCTTT. Translating gives CASSDGQIAEAFF. The chain links TRBV6-1 to TRBJ1-1, with D unresolved. V dropped 3 bases and J dropped 6 bases, with 11 bases sitting between them. Germline-derived CDR1 and CDR2 are MNHNS and SASEGT. The CDR3 is 13 amino acids.

The gene calls are TRBV24-1 and TRBJ1-1; D is uncertain. V lost 4 bases to trimming and J lost 5 bases, with 10 bases between them. Germline V lookup: CDR1 KGHDR, CDR2 SFDVKD. The CDR3 consists of 13 residues. This CDR3 is CATSDSGRTEAFF. DNA for the CDR3: TGTGCCACCAGTGACTCGGGGAGGACTGAAGCTTTCTTT.

Of note for this clonotype: A much larger clone sits a single nucleotide away, making a read error possible. The gene calls are TRBV6-1 and TRBJ2-7; D is perhaps TRBD1 (7 bases). V was cut by 7 bases and J by 4 bases, with 17 bases left in between. CDR3 length: 14 residues. Germline CDR1 MNHNS, CDR2 SASEGT. The chain's CDR3 is CASNPAGGIYEQYF. The DNA of the CDR3 is TGTGCCAGCAACCCGGCAGGGGGGATTTACGAGCAGTACTTC.

The chain recombines TRBV25-1 with TRBJ2-5; weak D call: TRBD2 (7 bases). Germline CDR1 MGHDK, CDR2 SYGVNS. The CDR3 has 13 amino acids. With 6 bases removed from V and 4 bases from J, the gap between germline ends came to 12 bases. CDR3 amino acids: CASRRGARETQYF. The CDR3 nucleotides are TGTGCCAGCAGACGGGGGGCGCGAGAGACCCAGTACTTC.